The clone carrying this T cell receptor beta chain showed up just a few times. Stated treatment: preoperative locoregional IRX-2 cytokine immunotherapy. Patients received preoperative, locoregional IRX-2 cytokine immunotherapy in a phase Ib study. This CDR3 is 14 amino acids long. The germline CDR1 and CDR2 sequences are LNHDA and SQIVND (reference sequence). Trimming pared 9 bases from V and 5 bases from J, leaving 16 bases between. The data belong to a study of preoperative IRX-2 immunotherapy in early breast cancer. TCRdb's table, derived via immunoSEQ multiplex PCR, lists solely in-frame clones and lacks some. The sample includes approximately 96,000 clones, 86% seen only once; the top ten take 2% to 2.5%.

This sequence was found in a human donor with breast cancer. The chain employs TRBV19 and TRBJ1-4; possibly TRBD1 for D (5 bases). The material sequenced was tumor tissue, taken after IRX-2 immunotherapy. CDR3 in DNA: TGTGCCAGCCGACAGAGTGGAAGGAATGAAAAACTGTTTTTT. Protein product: CASRQSGRNEKLFF. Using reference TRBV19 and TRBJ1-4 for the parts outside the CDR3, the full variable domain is DGGITQSPKYLFRKEGQNVTLSCEQNLNHDAMYWYRQDPGQGLRLIYYSQIVNDFQKGDIAEGYSVSREKKESFPLTVTSAQKNPTAFYLCASRQSGRNEKLFFGSGTQLSVL.